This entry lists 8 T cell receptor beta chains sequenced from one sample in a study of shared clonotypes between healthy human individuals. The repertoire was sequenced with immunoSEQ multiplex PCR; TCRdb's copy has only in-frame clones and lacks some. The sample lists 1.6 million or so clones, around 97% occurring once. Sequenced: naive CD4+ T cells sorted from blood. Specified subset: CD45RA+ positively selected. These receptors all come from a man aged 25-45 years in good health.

CDR3 amino acids: CASSYLPGTSGINEQFF. The CDR3 coding sequence is TGTGCCAGCAGCTATTTACCCGGGACTAGCGGGATCAATGAGCAGTTCTTC. The chain links TRBV7-3 to TRBJ2-1; TRBD2 agrees at 13 bases. Germline CDR1 and CDR2: SGHTA and FQGTGA. Trimming took 4 bases from V and 6 from J; bases not matched to a gene: 9. The CDR3 runs to 17 residues. Together with reference TRBV7-3 and TRBJ2-1, the CDR3 gives the full variable domain: GAGVSQTPSNKVTEKGKYVELRCDPISGHTALYWYRQSLGQGPEFLIYFQGTGAADDSGLPNDRFFAVRPEGSVSTLKIQRTERGDSAVYLCASSYLPGTSGINEQFFGPGTRLTVL.

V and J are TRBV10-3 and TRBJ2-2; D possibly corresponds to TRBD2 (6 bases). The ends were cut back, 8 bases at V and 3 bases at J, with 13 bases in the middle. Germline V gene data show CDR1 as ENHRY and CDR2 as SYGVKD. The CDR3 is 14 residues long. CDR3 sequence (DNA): TGTGCCATCGGGGGGATAGGGGACACCGGGGAGCTGTTTTTT. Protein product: CAIGGIGDTGELFF.

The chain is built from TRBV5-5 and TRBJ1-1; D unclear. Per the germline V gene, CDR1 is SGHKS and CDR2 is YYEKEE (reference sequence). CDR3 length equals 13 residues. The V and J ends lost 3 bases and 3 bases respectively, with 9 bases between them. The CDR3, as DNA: TGTGCCAGCAGCTATCAACCCGACACTGAAGCTTTCTTT. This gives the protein CASSYQPDTEAFF.

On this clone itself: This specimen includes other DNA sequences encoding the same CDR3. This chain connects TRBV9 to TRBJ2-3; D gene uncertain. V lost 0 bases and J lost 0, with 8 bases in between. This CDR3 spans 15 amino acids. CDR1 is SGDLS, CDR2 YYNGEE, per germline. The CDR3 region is CASSVVGTSTDTQYF. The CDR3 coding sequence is TGTGCCAGCAGCGTAGTGGGCACTAGCACAGATACGCAGTATTTT.

The CDR3: CASSLVSSGKETQYF. The DNA for the CDR3 is TGTGCCAGCAGCTTGGTATCTAGCGGGAAAGAGACCCAGTACTTC. The gene calls are TRBV5-4 and TRBJ2-5, with 9 nucleotides matching TRBD2. The CDR3 is made up of 15 amino acids. CDR1 and CDR2 from the germline V gene are SGHNT and YYREEE (reference sequence). The junction had 3 bases not matched to a gene; V was cut back by 0 bases and J by 3 bases.

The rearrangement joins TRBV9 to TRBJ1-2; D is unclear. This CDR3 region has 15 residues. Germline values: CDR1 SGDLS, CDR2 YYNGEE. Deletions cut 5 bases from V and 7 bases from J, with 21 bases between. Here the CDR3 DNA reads TGTGCCAGCAGTGTTATCGGGAGCGGCGTAGGTGGCTACACCTTC. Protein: CASSVIGSGVGGYTF.

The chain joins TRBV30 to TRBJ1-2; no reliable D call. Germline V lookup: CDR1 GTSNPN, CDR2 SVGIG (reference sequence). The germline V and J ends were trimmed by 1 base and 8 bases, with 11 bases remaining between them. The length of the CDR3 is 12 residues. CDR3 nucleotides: TGTGCCTGGAGTGCCCAACTCGGGGGCTACACCTTC. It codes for CAWSAQLGGYTF.

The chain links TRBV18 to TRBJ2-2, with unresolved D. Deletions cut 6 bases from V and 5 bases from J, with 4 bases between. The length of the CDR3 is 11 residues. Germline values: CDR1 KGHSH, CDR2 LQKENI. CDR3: CASSGTGELFF. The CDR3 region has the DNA TGTGCCAGCTCGGGTACCGGGGAGCTGTTTTTT.